This TCR beta chain emerged from a study of a mutant IDH1 vaccine in newly diagnosed glioma. As for the study in general: Onset of vaccination occurred 4-6 weeks following radiotherapy alone, or with temozolomide cycles. Treated patients were approximately 62% male, about 38% female, mean age 40.4 years. Standard pretreatment was either radiotherapy, temozolomide, or, for most, radiochemotherapy with temozolomide.

Regarding this clone: Antigen: not known.

Sequenced by immunoSEQ multiplex PCR; TCRdb stores in-frame clones only, minus some. This table holds 35,000 or so clones, about 80% found once. The CDR3 is 15 amino acids. Germline CDR1 is SEHNR and CDR2 is FQNEAQ (reference sequence). After removal of 4 bases from V and 5 bases from J, the junction contained 2 bases not matched to a gene. Noted time point: week 5, during vaccination. The study gave 300 ug of mutant IDH1 20-mer peptide per vaccine dose, with topical imiquimod. The study enrolled donors with new WHO grade 3 or 4 IDH1-mutant, ATRX-lost astrocytomas. The sequence was collected from a man aged 25-45 years with glioma. The source was PBMCs, collected from a glioma patient whose treatment included an IDH1 peptide vaccine. The chain joins TRBV7-9 to TRBJ2-2; 12 nucleotides align to TRBD2. CDR3: CASSSGLAGTGELFF. For the CDR3, the DNA is TGTGCCAGCAGCTCAGGACTAGCGGGAACCGGGGAGCTGTTTTTT.